This T cell receptor beta chain was sequenced during a study of blood T cell repertoires in COVID-19. Study in general: PBMCs, B-cell-depleted T cells, or T cells were the source of the cDNA or gDNA that made up the material.

CDR1 and CDR2 from the germline V gene are ENHRY and SYGVKD. This CDR3 is 14 amino acids long. Sequencing was performed with immunoSEQ multiplex PCR; in TCRdb, only in-frame clones are kept and a portion is missing. The data show fewer than 500,000 clones, 70% to 90% seen once. In the case of this clone: The germline gene is not matched at one end of the junction; a read error may be the cause.

This clonotype originated in a woman aged 18-29 years with acute COVID-19. The sequenced material came from PBMCs or T cells enriched from blood (not recorded which). V and J are TRBV10-3 and TRBJ1-5; no firm D call. The CDR3 DNA follows: TGTGCCACCAGTAACGGGGATAGCAATCAGCCCCAGCATTTT. Translation: CATSNGDSNQPQHF.